Below are 10 T cell receptor beta chains sequenced from a single sample in a study of graft-versus-host responses after intestinal transplantation. TCRdb's copy holds only in-frame clones and misses some; the assay was immunoSEQ multiplex PCR. The sample yields some 9,800 clones, 31% seen once. The material sequenced was alloreactive CD4+ T cells from a mixed lymphocyte reaction culture, taken before transplantation. As for subset: CFSE-low proliferating T cells sorted from roughly six-day pre-transplant mixed lymphocyte reaction (GvH or HvG direction). The origin of the receptors is a human patient who was an organ donor for intestinal transplantation.

In its sample, this clone was seen a few times. The CDR3 region has the DNA TGTGCCAGCAGTGGGTCAGGGGGTCAGCCCCAGCATTTT. This sequence encodes CASSGSGGQPQHF. This sequence joins TRBV2 and TRBJ1-5; 7 nucleotides match TRBD1. The CDR3 contains 13 residues. Germline V gene data show CDR1 as SNHLY and CDR2 as FYNNEI. V was pared by 4 bases and J by 6 bases, with 3 bases of the junction left unmatched.

This clone is labeled as medium-sized. V is TRBV7-6 and J is TRBJ2-3; 8 bases align to TRBD2. The junction had 11 bases not matched to a gene; V was cut back by 5 bases and J by 4 bases. The V gene's germline CDR1 is SGHVS and CDR2 FNYEAQ. The CDR3 covers 16 residues. CDR3 residues: CASSARGAGGPDTQYF. The CDR3 DNA reads as TGTGCCAGCAGCGCGCGCGGGGCGGGGGGACCAGATACGCAGTATTTT.

This clone showed up just a few times. The V call is TRBV5-4, the J call TRBJ1-6, with TRBD1 as a possible D gene (5 bases). V lost 0 bases and J lost 5, with 12 bases in between. Germline V CDR1 and CDR2: SGHNT, YYREEE (reference sequence). The CDR3 contains 16 residues. CDR3 sequence: CASSLAGAADNSPLHF. CDR3 in DNA: TGTGCCAGCAGCTTGGCCGGGGCGGCGGATAATTCACCCCTCCACTTT.

For this clone: Other DNA sequences from this sample encode an identical CDR3 as well. This CDR3 reads CSGGTGAYEQYF. CDR3 in DNA: TGCAGCGGCGGGACAGGGGCCTACGAGCAGTACTTC. The genes are TRBV29-1 and TRBJ2-7; TRBD1 matches at 10 bases. The CDR3 spans 12 residues. V lost 7 bases and J lost 2; bases outside the gene matches: 2. CDR1 is SQVTM and CDR2 is ANQGSEA in the germline V gene.

The rearrangement uses TRBV5-1 and TRBJ2-3; 8 bases line up with TRBD1. Losses at the gene ends were 0 bases for V and 3 bases for J; bases not matched to a gene: 3. The V gene's germline CDR1 is SGHRS and CDR2 YFSETQ. The CDR3 covers 15 residues. The CDR3 region is CASSLAGGETDTQYF. The CDR3 bases are TGCGCCAGCAGCTTGGCAGGGGGCGAGACAGATACGCAGTATTTT.

V and J are TRBV27 and TRBJ2-3; D might be TRBD2 (7 bases). CDR1 and CDR2 from the germline V gene are MNHEY and SMNVEV (reference sequence). V gave up 4 bases and J gave up 2 bases, with 22 bases separating them. The CDR3 consists of 18 residues. CDR3 region: CASSYFLRGTSSTDTQYF. CDR3 nucleotide sequence: TGTGCCAGCAGTTACTTCCTGCGGGGGACATCATCCACAGATACGCAGTATTTT.

This clone has more than one count but fewer than ten. The J gene is TRBJ2-7, the V gene TRBV27; 12 nucleotides agree with TRBD1. V was pared by 4 bases and J by 7 bases, with 11 bases of the junction left unmatched. The germline V gene encodes CDR1 MNHEY and CDR2 SMNVEV (reference sequence). The CDR3 is 16 residues long. The CDR3 reads CASSSWGQGAHGEQYF. CDR3 nucleotide sequence: TGTGCCAGCAGTTCCTGGGGACAGGGGGCGCATGGGGAGCAGTACTTC.

This clone has a handful of counts. The CDR3 sequence is CASSAPGQGARTGELFF. The CDR3 DNA reads TGCGCCAGCAGCGCACCGGGACAGGGGGCGCGGACCGGGGAGCTGTTTTTT. This chain joins TRBV4-3 and TRBJ2-2; 12 nucleotides match TRBD1. This CDR3 comprises 17 residues. Losses at the gene ends were 5 bases for V and 5 bases for J; bases not matched to a gene: 9. Germline loops: CDR1 LGHNA, CDR2 YSLEER.

By sample fraction, this clone is medium-sized. The CDR3 reads CASSLLGGGRTDTQYF. As DNA, the CDR3 is TGTGCCAGCAGCTTATTAGGCGGGGGCCGCACAGATACGCAGTATTTT. This rearrangement joins TRBV7-2 to TRBJ2-3; weak D call: TRBD2 (7 bases). CDR3 length: 16 amino acids. Looked up from germline, CDR1 is SGHTA and CDR2 is FQGNSA. The germline V and J ends were trimmed by 2 bases and 1 base, with 13 bases remaining between them.

The chain links TRBV5-1 to TRBJ1-2; no clear D gene. With 4 bases removed from V and 3 bases from J, the gap between germline ends came to 10 bases. Germline V gene sequence: CDR1 SGHRS, CDR2 YFSETQ. This CDR3 has 13 amino acids. CDR3 DNA: TGCGCCAGCAGCCTGGCGCAAGACTATGGCTACACCTTC. Translated: CASSLAQDYGYTF.